This T cell receptor beta chain originates from a study of esophageal squamous cell carcinoma under preoperative chemotherapy. MiXCR, run by TCRdb on the PCR reads, gives a single entry per CDR3 protein. The sample contains about 16,000 distinct CDR3 sequences, around half of which appear only once. As to this clonotype: A junction end diverges from the germline sequence, so it may reflect a read error.

Specified time point: before preoperative PTX-NDP chemotherapy. This material was acquired from a patient given preoperative chemotherapy. This receptor was obtained from a human donor with esophageal squamous cell carcinoma. The donor label of this sample is uncertain.

Written as DNA, the CDR3 is TGTGCCAGCAGGGGGCGCCAGGGGGGGAACACAGATACCCAGTATTTC. Encoded protein: CASRGRQGGNTDTQYF. The rearrangement joins TRBV7-2 to TRBJ2-3; either TRBD1 or TRBD2 may supply D (7 bases each). The CDR3 is 16 residues long. The germline V gene encodes CDR1 SGHTA and CDR2 FQGNSA.